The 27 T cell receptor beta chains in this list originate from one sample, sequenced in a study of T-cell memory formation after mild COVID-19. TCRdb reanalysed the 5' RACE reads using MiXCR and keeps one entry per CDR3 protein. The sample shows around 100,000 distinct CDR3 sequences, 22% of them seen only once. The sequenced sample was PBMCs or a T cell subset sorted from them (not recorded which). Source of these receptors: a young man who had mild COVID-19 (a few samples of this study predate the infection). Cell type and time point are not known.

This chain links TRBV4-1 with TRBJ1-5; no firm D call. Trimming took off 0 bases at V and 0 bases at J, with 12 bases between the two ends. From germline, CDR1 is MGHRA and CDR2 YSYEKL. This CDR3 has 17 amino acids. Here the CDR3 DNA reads TGCGCCAGCAGCCAAGATCCGTCGGGAGATAGCAATCAGCCCCAGCATTTT. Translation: CASSQDPSGDSNQPQHF.

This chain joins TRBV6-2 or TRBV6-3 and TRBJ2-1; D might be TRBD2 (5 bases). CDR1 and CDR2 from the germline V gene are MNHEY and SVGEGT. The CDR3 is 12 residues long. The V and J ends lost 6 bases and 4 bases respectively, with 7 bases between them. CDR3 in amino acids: CASRGLYNEQFF. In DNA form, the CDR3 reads TGTGCCAGCAGAGGACTTTACAATGAGCAGTTCTTC.

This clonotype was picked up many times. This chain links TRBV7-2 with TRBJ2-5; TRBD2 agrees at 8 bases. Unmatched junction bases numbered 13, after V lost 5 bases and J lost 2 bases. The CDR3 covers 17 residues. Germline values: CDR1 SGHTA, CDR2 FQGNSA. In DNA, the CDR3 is TGTGCCAGCAGCCTACCGTTTTGGACTAGCCAGCAAGAGACCCAGTACTTC. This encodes CASSLPFWTSQQETQYF.

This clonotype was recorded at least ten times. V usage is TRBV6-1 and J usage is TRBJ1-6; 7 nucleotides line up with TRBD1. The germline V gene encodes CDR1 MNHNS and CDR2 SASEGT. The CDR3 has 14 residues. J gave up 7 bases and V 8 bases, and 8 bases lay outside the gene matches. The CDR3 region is CASRYLTGNSPLHF. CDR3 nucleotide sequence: TGTGCCAGCCGATATCTGACAGGGAATTCACCCCTCCACTTT.

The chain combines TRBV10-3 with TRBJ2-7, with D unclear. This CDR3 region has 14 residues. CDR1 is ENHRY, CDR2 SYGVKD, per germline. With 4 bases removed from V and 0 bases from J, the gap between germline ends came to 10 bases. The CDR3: CAISGGDSSYEQYF. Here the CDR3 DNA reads TGTGCCATCAGTGGTGGCGATAGCTCCTACGAGCAGTACTTC.

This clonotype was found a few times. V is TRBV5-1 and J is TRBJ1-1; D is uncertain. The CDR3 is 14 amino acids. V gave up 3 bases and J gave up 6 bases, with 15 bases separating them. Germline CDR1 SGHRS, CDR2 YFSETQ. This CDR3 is CASSSLPLGAEAFF. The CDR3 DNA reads TGCGCCAGCAGCTCCCTGCCCCTCGGAGCTGAAGCTTTCTTT.

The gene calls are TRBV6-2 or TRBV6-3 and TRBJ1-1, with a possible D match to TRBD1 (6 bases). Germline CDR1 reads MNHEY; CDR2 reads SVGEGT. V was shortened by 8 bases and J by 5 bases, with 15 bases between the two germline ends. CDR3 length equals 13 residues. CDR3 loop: CASRRRGGTEAFF. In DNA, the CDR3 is TGTGCCAGCCGACGAAGGGGGGGGACTGAAGCTTTCTTT.

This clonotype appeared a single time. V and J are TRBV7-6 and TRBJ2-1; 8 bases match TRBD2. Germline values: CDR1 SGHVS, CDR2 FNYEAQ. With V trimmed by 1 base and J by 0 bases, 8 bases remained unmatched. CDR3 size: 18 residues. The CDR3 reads CASSLEVAGGSSYNEQFF. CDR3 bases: TGTGCCAGCAGCTTAGAAGTGGCGGGGGGCTCCTCCTACAATGAGCAGTTCTTC.

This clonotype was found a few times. In DNA form, the CDR3 reads TGTGCCAGCAGCCCTTGGGGGGCGGGGTTAACCATTCAGTACTTC. This sequence encodes CASSPWGAGLTIQYF. The V gene is TRBV5-6, the J gene TRBJ2-4; D may be TRBD1 or TRBD2 (6 bases each). V lost 4 bases, J lost 9 bases, and 20 bases lay in between. Germline V CDR1 and CDR2: SGHDT, YYEEEE. This CDR3 comprises 15 residues.

CDR3 protein: CSVEAPTSGEIYEQYF. The CDR3 bases are TGCAGCGTTGAAGCCCCCACTAGCGGGGAGATCTACGAGCAGTACTTC. The rearrangement links TRBV29-1 to TRBJ2-7, with TRBD2 matching over 10 bases. The CDR3 contains 16 residues. V was pared by 1 base and J by 3 bases, with 9 bases of the junction left unmatched. The germline V gene encodes CDR1 SQVTM and CDR2 ANQGSEA.

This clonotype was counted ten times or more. Here the CDR3 reads CASASLSYEQYF. The CDR3 nucleotides are TGTGCCAGCGCCAGTTTATCGTACGAGCAGTACTTC. The V and J genes are TRBV12-3 or TRBV12-4 and TRBJ2-7; D gene uncertain. The V end was cut by 8 bases, the J end by 4 bases, with 12 bases between. The CDR3 is 12 residues long.

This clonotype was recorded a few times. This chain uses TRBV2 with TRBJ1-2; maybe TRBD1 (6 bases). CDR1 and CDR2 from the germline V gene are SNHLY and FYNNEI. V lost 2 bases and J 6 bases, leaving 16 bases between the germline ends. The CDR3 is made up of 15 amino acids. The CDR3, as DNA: TGTGCCAGCAGTGAAAGCGTGTGGGGGCCGGATGGCTACACCTTC. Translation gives CASSESVWGPDGYTF. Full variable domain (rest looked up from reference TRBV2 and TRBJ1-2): EPEVTQTPSHQVTQMGQEVILRCVPISNHLYFYWYRQILGQKVEFLVSFYNNEISEKSEIFDDQFSVERPDGSNFTLKIRSTKLEDSAMYFCASSESVWGPDGYTFGSGTRLTVV.

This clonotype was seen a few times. The CDR3 bases are TGTGCCAGCAGCTTAAGCCAGGGGGCGAATGAAAAACTGTTTTTT. Its protein is CASSLSQGANEKLFF. The chain recombines TRBV7-9 with TRBJ1-4; 8 positions agree with TRBD1. V lost 2 bases, J lost 5 bases, and 4 bases stayed unmatched. Germline V gene sequence: CDR1 SEHNR, CDR2 FQNEAQ (reference sequence). The length of the CDR3 is 15 residues. Complete variable domain (other parts from reference TRBV7-9 and TRBJ1-4): DTGVSQNPRHKITKRGQNVTFRCDPISEHNRLYWYRQTLGQGPEFLTYFQNEAQLEKSRLLSDRFSAERPKGSFSTLEIQRTEQGDSAMYLCASSLSQGANEKLFFGSGTQLSVL.

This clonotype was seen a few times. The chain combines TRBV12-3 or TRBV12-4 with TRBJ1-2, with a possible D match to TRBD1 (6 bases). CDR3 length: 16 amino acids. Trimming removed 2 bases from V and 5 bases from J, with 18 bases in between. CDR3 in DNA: TGTGCCAGCAGTTTATCCAGGGTCCCTCAGGGGTATGGCTACACCTTC. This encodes CASSLSRVPQGYGYTF.

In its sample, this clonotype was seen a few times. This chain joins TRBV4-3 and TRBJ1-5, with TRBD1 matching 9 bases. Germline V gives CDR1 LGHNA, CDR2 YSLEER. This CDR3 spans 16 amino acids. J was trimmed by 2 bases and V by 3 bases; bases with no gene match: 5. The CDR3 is CASSHSWTGGNQPQHF. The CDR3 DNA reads TGCGCCAGCAGCCATTCCTGGACAGGGGGCAATCAGCCCCAGCATTTT.

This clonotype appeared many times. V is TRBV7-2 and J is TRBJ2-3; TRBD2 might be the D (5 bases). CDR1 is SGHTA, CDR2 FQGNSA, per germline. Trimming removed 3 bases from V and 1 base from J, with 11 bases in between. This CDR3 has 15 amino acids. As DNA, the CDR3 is TGTGCCAGCAGCTTCGCGGGTTTAGGCACAGATACGCAGTATTTT. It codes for CASSFAGLGTDTQYF.

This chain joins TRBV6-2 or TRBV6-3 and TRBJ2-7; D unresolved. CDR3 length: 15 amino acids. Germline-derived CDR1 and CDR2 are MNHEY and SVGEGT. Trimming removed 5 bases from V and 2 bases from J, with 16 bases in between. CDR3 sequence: CASSGPTRLPYEQYF. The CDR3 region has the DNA TGTGCCAGCAGTGGACCTACCCGCTTGCCCTACGAGCAGTACTTC.

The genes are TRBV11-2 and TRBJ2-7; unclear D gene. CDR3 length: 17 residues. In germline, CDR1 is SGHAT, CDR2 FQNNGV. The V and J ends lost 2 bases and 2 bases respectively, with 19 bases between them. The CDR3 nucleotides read TGTGCCAGCAGCTTAACCCCCCGGACGGCTCATACCTACGAGCAGTACTTC. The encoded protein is CASSLTPRTAHTYEQYF.

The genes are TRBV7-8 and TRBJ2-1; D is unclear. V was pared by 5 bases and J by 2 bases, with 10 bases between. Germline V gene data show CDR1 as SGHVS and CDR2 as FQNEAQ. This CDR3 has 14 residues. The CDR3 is CASSRDSPYNEQFF. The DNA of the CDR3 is TGTGCCAGCAGCCGCGACTCCCCCTACAATGAGCAGTTCTTC.

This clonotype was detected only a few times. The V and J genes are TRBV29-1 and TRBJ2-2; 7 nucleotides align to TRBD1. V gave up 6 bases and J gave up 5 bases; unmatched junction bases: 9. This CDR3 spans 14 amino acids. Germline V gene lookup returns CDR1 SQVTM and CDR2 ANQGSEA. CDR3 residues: CSVTGVIRTGELFF. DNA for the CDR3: TGCAGCGTAACAGGGGTCATCAGGACCGGGGAGCTGTTTTTT.

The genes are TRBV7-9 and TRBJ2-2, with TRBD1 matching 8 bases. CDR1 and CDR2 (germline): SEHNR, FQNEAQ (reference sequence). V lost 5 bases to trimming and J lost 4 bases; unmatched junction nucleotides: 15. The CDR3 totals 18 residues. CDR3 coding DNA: TGTGCCAGCAGCCCCCCCAGGGGAGGACAGGGAGCCACCGGGGAGCTGTTTTTT. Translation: CASSPPRGGQGATGELFF.

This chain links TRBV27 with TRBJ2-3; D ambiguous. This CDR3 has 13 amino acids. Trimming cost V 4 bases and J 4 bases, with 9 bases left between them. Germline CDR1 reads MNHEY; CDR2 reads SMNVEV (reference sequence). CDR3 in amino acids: CASSSPSPDTQYF. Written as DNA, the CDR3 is TGTGCCAGCAGTTCCCCGTCCCCAGATACGCAGTATTTT.

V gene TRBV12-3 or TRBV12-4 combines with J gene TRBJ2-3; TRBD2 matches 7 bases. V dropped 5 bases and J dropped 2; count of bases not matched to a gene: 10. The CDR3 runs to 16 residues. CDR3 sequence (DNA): TGTGCCAGCAGTCCCCATAGGGACTATTACACAGATACGCAGTATTTT. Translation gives CASSPHRDYYTDTQYF.

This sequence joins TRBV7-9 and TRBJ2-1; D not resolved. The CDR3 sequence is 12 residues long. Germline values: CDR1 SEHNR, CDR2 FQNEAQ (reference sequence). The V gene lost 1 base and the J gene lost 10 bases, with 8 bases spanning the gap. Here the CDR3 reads CASSLGYIEQFF. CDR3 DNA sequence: TGTGCCAGCAGCTTAGGGTACATCGAGCAGTTCTTC.

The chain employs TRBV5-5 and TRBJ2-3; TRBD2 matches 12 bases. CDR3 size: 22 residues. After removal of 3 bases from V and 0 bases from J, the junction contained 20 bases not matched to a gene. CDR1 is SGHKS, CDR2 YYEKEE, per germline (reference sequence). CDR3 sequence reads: CASSSSYLPETSGGPSTDTQYF. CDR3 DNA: TGTGCCAGCAGCTCGTCCTACCTCCCGGAGACTAGCGGGGGCCCTAGCACAGATACGCAGTATTTT.

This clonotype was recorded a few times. CDR3 bases: TGTGCCAGCAGCCAAGACGGCCAGGGGTGGCGAGATACGCAGTATTTT. Amino acid sequence: CASSQDGQGWRDTQYF. This chain links TRBV4-2 with TRBJ2-3; weak D call: TRBD1 (6 bases). In germline, CDR1 is LGHNA, CDR2 YNFKEQ. CDR3 length equals 16 residues. V lost 0 bases and J lost 5, with 15 bases in between.

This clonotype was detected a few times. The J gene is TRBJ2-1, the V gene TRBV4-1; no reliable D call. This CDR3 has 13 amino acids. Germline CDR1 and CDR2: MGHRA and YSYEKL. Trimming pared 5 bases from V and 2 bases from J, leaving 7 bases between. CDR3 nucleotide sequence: TGCGCCAGCAGCATGGCAGCCTACAATGAGCAGTTCTTC. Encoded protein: CASSMAAYNEQFF.